This TCR beta chain was obtained from a study of T-cell reconstitution after alpha-beta-depleted transplantation in children. Study findings and constraints: Elevated TCRbeta diversity at day 60 was traced, in some patients, to surviving recipient T cells and thymic progenitors. One year post-transplant, T-cell counts and diversity were largely derived from T cells produced anew.

CDR1 and CDR2 (germline): LGHDT, YNNKEL (reference sequence). The length of the CDR3 is 16 residues. V lost 1 base to trimming and J lost 1 base, with 12 bases between them. This clonotype was recorded many times. Antigen specificity is unknown. The TCRbeta library was prepared with unique molecular identifiers. One entry per CDR3 protein results from TCRdb running MiXCR on the PCR reads. The table records about 200,000 distinct CDR3 sequences, 6.6% of them present only once. The material sequenced was PBMCs, taken before TCRalphabeta/CD19-depleted stem cell transplant. V is TRBV3-1 and J is TRBJ2-3; perhaps TRBD2 as D (5 bases). The TCR sequence derives from a boy aged 2 to 10 with acute lymphoblastic leukemia, due to receive a stem cell transplant. Here the CDR3 reads CASSQARQLGTDTQYF. CDR3 nucleotides: TGTGCCAGCAGCCAAGCCCGACAACTAGGCACAGATACGCAGTATTTT.